Following are 5 T cell receptor beta chains from one sample sequenced in a study of T cell responses to AZD1222 COVID-19 vaccine. Assay: immunoSEQ multiplex PCR; the TCRdb copy retains only in-frame clones and omits some. The data contain about 190,000 clones, roughly 90% of them singletons. This material consisted of peripheral blood, taken on day 0 of AZD1222 vaccination. The receptors were gathered from an adult in good health.

Here the CDR3 reads CASSISSGFRRETQYF. As DNA, the CDR3 is TGTGCCAGTAGTATATCTTCGGGCTTTCGGAGAGAGACCCAGTACTTC. V is TRBV19 and J is TRBJ2-5; D is unclear. This CDR3 contains 16 residues. V lost 2 bases and J lost 4, with 17 bases in between. The germline CDR1 and CDR2 sequences are LNHDA and SQIVND (reference sequence). Drawing the rest from reference TRBV19 and TRBJ2-5, the complete variable domain is DGGITQSPKYLFRKEGQNVTLSCEQNLNHDAMYWYRQDPGQGLRLIYYSQIVNDFQKGDIAEGYSVSREKKESFPLTVTSAQKNPTAFYLCASSISSGFRRETQYFGPGTRLLVL.

The V gene is TRBV7-9, the J gene TRBJ1-2; 9 bases align to TRBD1. Trimming at V came to 5 bases and at J to 2 bases, leaving 6 bases not matched to a gene. The CDR3 covers 15 residues. Germline-derived CDR1 and CDR2 are SEHNR and FQNEAQ (reference sequence). CDR3 sequence (DNA): TGTGCCAGCAGCCCACCCGGGACAGGGAACTATGGCTACACCTTC. Its protein is CASSPPGTGNYGYTF.

This clone came up once. The V gene is TRBV5-1, the J gene TRBJ2-3, with a tentative D call TRBD1 (5 bases). The CDR3 is 15 residues long. Germline V gives CDR1 SGHRS, CDR2 YFSETQ. V lost 0 bases, J lost 3 bases, and 11 bases lay in between. The CDR3 loop reads CASSLAAGRTDTQYF. CDR3 nucleotides: TGCGCCAGCAGCTTGGCGGCAGGGCGGACAGATACGCAGTATTTT.

This sequence joins TRBV5-6 and TRBJ2-7; TRBD2 might be the D (5 bases). V dropped 0 bases and J dropped 1 base, with 8 bases sitting between them. The CDR3 is 14 amino acids. CDR1 and CDR2 from the germline V gene are SGHDT and YYEEEE. The CDR3 DNA follows: TGTGCCAGCAGCTTGGGGACTCCTTCCTACGAGCAGTACTTC. It encodes CASSLGTPSYEQYF.

The genes are TRBV7-9 and TRBJ1-2, with 9 bases matching TRBD1. Per the germline V gene, CDR1 is SEHNR and CDR2 is FQNEAQ (reference sequence). The CDR3 sequence is 14 residues long. The V segment lost 5 bases and the J segment 4 bases; nucleotides outside the gene matches: 5. The CDR3 nucleotides are TGTGCCAGCAGCACTTCGACAGGGGGCTATGGCTACACCTTC. Amino acid sequence: CASSTSTGGYGYTF.